This T cell receptor (beta chain) was documented in a study of T cell responses to AZD1222 COVID-19 vaccine (dated by TCRdb to the early 2020s). Background on the whole study: AZD1222 recipients given second doses at about 4 weeks or at about 12 weeks were pooled, since spike-specific TCR depth and breadth were not found to differ between the two schedules. A total of approximately 230 trial participants underwent TCR sequencing, of whom 207 received two doses of AZD1222 and some 26 received two doses of the MenACWY control vaccine. Enrollment into the trials was organized by age into subgroups of 18-55, 56-69 and 70-plus years, and those subgroups contained roughly 150, 30 and 60 TCR-sequenced participants, respectively.

This clone came up once. The clone's antigen remains unknown. No much larger clone exists at a distance of one base, and base qualities are not known. The CDR3 regions of human TCRbeta chains were subjected to immunosequencing. The original methods were these. Repertoire TCRs were checked for matches against a reference library of SARS-CoV-2-specific TCRs that had been generated using the MIRA antigen-specificity platform. Breadth was defined as the fraction of unique TCRs that were SARS-CoV-2-associated. Depth was defined as the fraction of total T cells that were SARS-CoV-2-associated. Each spike-specific TCR was assigned to its reactive spike region and to a CD4 or CD8 class using the MIRA data. Log10-transformed breadth and depth values were compared by one-way ANOVA with Sidak's multiple comparisons tests. In its TCRdb copy, this immuneACCESS table keeps in-frame sequences only and misses some clones. Where compared with another copy, unresolved V genes explain less than half of these, and the others have no known cause. That table furnishes V, J and clone size, whereas the DNA furnished D and trimming. Across this sample there are roughly 140,000 clones, with 91% seen only once. About 4.6% of the sample is in the top ten clones.

The time point label of this sample denotes: baseline before first vaccination. The vaccinee samples were drawn from two UK trials, COV001 and COV002, one of which was a single-blind randomized controlled phase 2/3 trial testing AZD1222 (ChAdOx1 nCoV-19) in healthy adults. For TCRbeta chain sequencing, PBMC samples from trial participants were taken at day 0 and at day 28 after the second dose. At the junction V is shortened by 6 bases and J by 7 bases, with 15 bases in between. The CDR3 covers 13 residues, taking in both the cysteine and the phenylalanine. Kept here is only the CDR3 DNA, which spans 39 bases and is read in frame from base 1. CDR1 MGHDK and CDR2 SYGVNS are derived from the germline V gene. General findings and caveats noted by the study authors: Reportedly, close to half of the unique spike-specific TCRs recognized epitopes lying outside the regions that are mutated in the B.1.351 and B.1.1.7 variants. In the small 56-69-year group, the increase in depth fell short of significance, most likely because of low power. A significant rise in spike-specific TCR breadth and depth was observed after two AZD1222 doses relative to day 0 and relative to MenACWY recipients. Conclusions about previously exposed vaccinees are limited, since just five to seven AZD1222 recipients were seropositive for SARS-CoV-2 at baseline. No day 14 peak-response samples were available, so repertoires were characterized only after the peak T cell response. Most participants were white British and females outnumbered males, and the authors suggested that clonal diversity may have been underestimated. The vaccine-associated CD4 TCRs covered the entire spike protein, and the dominant responses fell in regions 160-218 and 743-854.

The material sequenced was peripheral blood, taken on day 0 of AZD1222 vaccination. This sequence originates from an adult in good health. The rearrangement joined TRBV25-1 to TRBJ1-1, and the D gene may be TRBD1, 5 bases matching. The CDR3 region: CASRPGGTFEAFF. The DNA reads as follows: TGTGCCAGCAGGCCGGGGGGGACTTTTGAAGCTTTCTTT.